Below, 10 T cell receptor beta chains from the same sample are listed, as sequenced in a study of identical twins. TCRdb re-called the 5' RACE reads through MiXCR, storing one row per CDR3 protein. The sample has hundreds of thousands of distinct CDR3 sequences, 6% to 9% seen once. These data are also associated with another study on yellow fever vaccine responses in identical twins.

The sample consisted of memory (CD45RO+) T cells sorted from blood. These TCRs come from a woman between 18 and 30 years old in good health.

The chain links TRBV5-1 to TRBJ2-2; D unclear. Trimming took 3 bases from V and 0 from J, leaving 12 bases between them. The CDR3 length is 16 residues. The germline gives CDR1 SGHRS, CDR2 YFSETQ. This chain's CDR3 is CASSSIAKTNTGELFF. The CDR3 coding sequence is TGCGCCAGCAGCTCCATCGCGAAAACGAACACCGGGGAGCTGTTTTTT. Complete variable domain (other parts from reference TRBV5-1 and TRBJ2-2): KAGVTQTPRYLIKTRGQQVTLSCSPISGHRSVSWYQQTPGQGLQFLFEYFSETQRNKGNFPGRFSGRQFSNSRSEMNVSTLELGDSALYLCASSSIAKTNTGELFFGEGSRLTVL.

Of note for this clonotype: This may be a read error, as it is one base from a much larger clone. This sequence joins TRBV2 and TRBJ2-2; TRBD1 matches at 7 bases. Per germline, CDR1 SNHLY and CDR2 FYNNEI. Trimming cost V 6 bases and J 1 base; bases outside gene matches: 2. There are 14 residues in the CDR3. The chain's CDR3 is CASRGTENTGELFF. In DNA, the CDR3 is TGTGCCAGCAGAGGGACAGAGAACACCGGGGAGCTGTTTTTT.

This clonotype appeared many times. The rearrangement links TRBV7-9 to TRBJ1-1, with 7 bases that match TRBD1. Germline V gives CDR1 SEHNR, CDR2 FQNEAQ (reference sequence). V lost 4 bases, J lost 5 bases, and 7 bases stayed unmatched. The CDR3 length is 14 residues. In DNA form, the CDR3 reads TGTGCCAGCAGCTCGGGACAGCCGAAAACTGAAGCTTTCTTT. Protein product: CASSSGQPKTEAFF. The full variable domain, rest sourced from reference TRBV7-9 and TRBJ1-1, is DTGVSQNPRHKITKRGQNVTFRCDPISEHNRLYWYRQTLGQGPEFLTYFQNEAQLEKSRLLSDRFSAERPKGSFSTLEIQRTEQGDSAMYLCASSSGQPKTEAFFGQGTRLTVV.

This clonotype was found a few times. This chain connects TRBV4-3 to TRBJ2-4; the D gene is possibly TRBD1 (7 bases). Germline V gene lookup returns CDR1 LGHNA and CDR2 YSLEER. The CDR3 has 15 residues. Trimming removed 4 bases at V and 2 bases at J, with 12 bases between. The CDR3 DNA reads as TGCGCCAGCAGCCCGACAGGGAGGACCAAAAACATTCAGTACTTC. Translation: CASSPTGRTKNIQYF.

The chain couples TRBV5-1 to TRBJ2-5; 14 bases are a match to TRBD2. CDR3 length: 16 residues. The V and J ends lost 3 bases and 2 bases, in that order; junction bases with no gene match: 3. The germline V gene has CDR1 SGHRS and CDR2 YFSETQ. In DNA form, the CDR3 reads TGCGCCAGCAGCTCCGGGACTAGCGGGGGACAAGAGACCCAGTACTTC. Encoded protein: CASSSGTSGGQETQYF.

This clonotype was recorded a few times. This chain uses TRBV5-1 with TRBJ2-3; D is unclear. Trimming took off 4 bases at V and 5 bases at J, with 20 bases between the two ends. CDR1 is SGHRS, CDR2 YFSETQ, per germline. This CDR3 is 16 amino acids long. This CDR3 is CASSARPPGEGDTQYF. The CDR3 coding sequence is TGCGCCAGCAGCGCACGTCCTCCCGGTGAAGGAGATACGCAGTATTTT. Looking up the rest from reference TRBV5-1 and TRBJ2-3 gives the full variable domain: KAGVTQTPRYLIKTRGQQVTLSCSPISGHRSVSWYQQTPGQGLQFLFEYFSETQRNKGNFPGRFSGRQFSNSRSEMNVSTLELGDSALYLCASSARPPGEGDTQYFGPGTRLTVL.

This clonotype has more than one count but fewer than ten. The genes are TRBV7-3 and TRBJ1-2; possibly TRBD1 for D (6 bases). The germline V gene has CDR1 SGHTA and CDR2 FQGTGA. Trimming took off 5 bases at V and 4 bases at J, with 20 bases between the two ends. The CDR3 is made up of 16 amino acids. The CDR3 bases are TGTGCCAGCAGCCCTTCGGGGGGGGCGGCCTTCTATGGCTACACCTTC. Translated: CASSPSGGAAFYGYTF.

Ten or more counts support this clonotype. The rearrangement links TRBV3-1 to TRBJ1-3; possible D gene TRBD1, 5 bases. The CDR3 covers 14 residues. V was clipped by 3 bases and J by 2 bases, with 8 bases between them. Germline-derived CDR1 and CDR2 are LGHDT and YNNKEL (reference sequence). Here the CDR3 DNA reads TGTGCCAGCAGCCAGGGCAGGGCTGGAAACACCATATATTTT. It encodes CASSQGRAGNTIYF.

This clonotype was found many times. One end of the junction varies from germline; a read error may be responsible. J is TRBJ2-1 and V is TRBV29-1; 9 bases are a match to TRBD1. In germline, CDR1 is SQVTM, CDR2 ANQGSEA. This CDR3 has 12 residues. The CDR3 loop is CSVEGHSTGGGF. In nucleotides, the CDR3 is TGCAGCGTTGAAGGTCATTCGACAGGGGGTGGCTTC.

This clonotype came up a few times. The J gene is TRBJ2-3, the V gene TRBV18; no clear D gene. CDR3 length: 12 amino acids. With 6 bases removed from V and 6 bases from J, the gap between germline ends came to 10 bases. Germline CDR1 reads KGHSH; CDR2 reads LQKENI. CDR3 region: CASSHSGDTQYF. The CDR3 DNA is TGTGCCAGCTCCCATAGTGGGGATACGCAGTATTTT.